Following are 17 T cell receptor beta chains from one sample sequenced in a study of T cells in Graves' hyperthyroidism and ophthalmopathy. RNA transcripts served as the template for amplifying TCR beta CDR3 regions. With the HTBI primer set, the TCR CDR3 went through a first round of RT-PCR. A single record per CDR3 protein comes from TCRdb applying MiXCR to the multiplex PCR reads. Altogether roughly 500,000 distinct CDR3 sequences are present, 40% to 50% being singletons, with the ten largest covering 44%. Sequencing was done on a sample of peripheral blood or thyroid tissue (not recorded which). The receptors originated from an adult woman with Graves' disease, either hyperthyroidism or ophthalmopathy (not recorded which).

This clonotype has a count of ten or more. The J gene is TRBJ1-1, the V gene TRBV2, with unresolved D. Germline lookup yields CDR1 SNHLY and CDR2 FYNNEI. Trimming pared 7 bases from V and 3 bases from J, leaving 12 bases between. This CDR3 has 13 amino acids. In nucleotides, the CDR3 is TGTGCCAGCAAGGCTGAGGGATACACTGAAGCTTTCTTT. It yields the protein CASKAEGYTEAFF.

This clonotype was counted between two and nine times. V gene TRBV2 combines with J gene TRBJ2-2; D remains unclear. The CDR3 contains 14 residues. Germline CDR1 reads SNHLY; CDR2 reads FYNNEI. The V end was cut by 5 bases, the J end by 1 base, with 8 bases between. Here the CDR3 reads CASSFTENTGELFF. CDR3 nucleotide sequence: TGTGCCAGCAGTTTCACCGAGAACACCGGGGAGCTGTTTTTT.

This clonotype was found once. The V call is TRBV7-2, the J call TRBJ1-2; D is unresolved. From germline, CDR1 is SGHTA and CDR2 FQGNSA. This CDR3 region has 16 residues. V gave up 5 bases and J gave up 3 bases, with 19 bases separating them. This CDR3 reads CASSPTSGRAHYGYTF. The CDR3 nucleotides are TGTGCCAGCAGCCCGACTAGCGGGAGGGCCCACTATGGCTACACCTTC.

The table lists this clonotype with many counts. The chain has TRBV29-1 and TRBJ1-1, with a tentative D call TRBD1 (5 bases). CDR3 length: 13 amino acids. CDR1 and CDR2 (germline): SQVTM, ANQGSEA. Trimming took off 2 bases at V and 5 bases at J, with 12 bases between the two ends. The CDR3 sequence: CSVESWGRTEAFF. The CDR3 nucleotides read TGCAGCGTTGAAAGTTGGGGGAGGACTGAAGCTTTCTTT.

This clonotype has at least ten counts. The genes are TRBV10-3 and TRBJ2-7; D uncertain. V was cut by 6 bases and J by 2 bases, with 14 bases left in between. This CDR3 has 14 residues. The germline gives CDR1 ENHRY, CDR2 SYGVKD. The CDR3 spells CAISPGPPTYEQYF. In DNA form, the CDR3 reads TGTGCCATCAGCCCTGGGCCCCCAACCTACGAGCAGTACTTC.

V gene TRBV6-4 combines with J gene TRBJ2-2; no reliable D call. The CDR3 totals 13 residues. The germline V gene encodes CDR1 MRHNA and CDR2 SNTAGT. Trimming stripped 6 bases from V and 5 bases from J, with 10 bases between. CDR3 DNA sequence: TGTGCCAGCAGCACCCAAGGGACCGGGGAGCTGTTTTTT. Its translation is CASSTQGTGELFF.

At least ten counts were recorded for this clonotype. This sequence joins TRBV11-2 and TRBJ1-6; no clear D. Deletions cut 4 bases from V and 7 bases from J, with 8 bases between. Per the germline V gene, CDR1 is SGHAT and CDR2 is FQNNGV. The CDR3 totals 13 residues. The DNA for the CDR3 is TGTGCCAGCAGCTCGCTTGCGAATTCACCCCTCCACTTT. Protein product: CASSSLANSPLHF.

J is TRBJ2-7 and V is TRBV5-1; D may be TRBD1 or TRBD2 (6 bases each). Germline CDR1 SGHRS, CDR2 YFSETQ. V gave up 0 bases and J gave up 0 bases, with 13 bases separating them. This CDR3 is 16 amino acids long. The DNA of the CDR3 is TGCGCCAGCAGCTTGGGACGGGGGCGAAGCTCCTACGAGCAGTACTTC. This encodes CASSLGRGRSSYEQYF.

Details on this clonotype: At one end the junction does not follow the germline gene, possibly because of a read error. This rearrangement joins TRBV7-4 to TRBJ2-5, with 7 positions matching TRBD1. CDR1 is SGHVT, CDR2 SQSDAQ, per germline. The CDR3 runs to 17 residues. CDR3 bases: TGTGCCGGCAGCCCACCTAGGGTCGACAGGGTCAGCGAGACCCAGTACTTC. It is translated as CAGSPPRVDRVSETQYF.

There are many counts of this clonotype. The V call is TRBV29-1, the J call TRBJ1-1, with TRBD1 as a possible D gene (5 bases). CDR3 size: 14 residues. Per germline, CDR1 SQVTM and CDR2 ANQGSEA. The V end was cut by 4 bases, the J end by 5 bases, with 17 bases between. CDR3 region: CSVGRGAGYTEAFF. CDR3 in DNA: TGCAGCGTTGGAAGGGGAGCGGGGTATACTGAAGCTTTCTTT. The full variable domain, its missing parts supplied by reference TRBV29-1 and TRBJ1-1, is SAVISQKPSRDICQRGTSLTIQCQVDSQVTMMFWYRQQPGQSLTLIATANQGSEATYESGFVIDKFPISRPNLTFSTLTVSNMSPEDSSIYLCSVGRGAGYTEAFFGQGTRLTVV.

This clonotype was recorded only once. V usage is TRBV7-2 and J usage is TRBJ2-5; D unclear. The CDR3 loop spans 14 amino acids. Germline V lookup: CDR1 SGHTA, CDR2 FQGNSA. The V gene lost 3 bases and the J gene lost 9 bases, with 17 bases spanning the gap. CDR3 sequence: CASSLGPLYQPQYF. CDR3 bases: TGTGCCAGCAGCTTGGGCCCCCTTTATCAGCCCCAGTACTTC.

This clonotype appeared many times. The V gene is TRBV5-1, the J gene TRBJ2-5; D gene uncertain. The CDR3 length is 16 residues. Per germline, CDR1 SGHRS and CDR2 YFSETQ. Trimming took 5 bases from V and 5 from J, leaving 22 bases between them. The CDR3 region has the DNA TGCGCCAGCAGTCCATCCCGGGCCGACGTCGGGGAGACCCAGTACTTC. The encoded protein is CASSPSRADVGETQYF.

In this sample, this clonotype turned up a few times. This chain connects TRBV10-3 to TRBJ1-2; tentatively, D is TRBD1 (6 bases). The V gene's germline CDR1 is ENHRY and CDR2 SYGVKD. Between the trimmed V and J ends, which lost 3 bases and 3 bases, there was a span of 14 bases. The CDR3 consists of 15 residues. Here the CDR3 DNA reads TGTGCCATCAGTGAACCAGGGGACAACTACTATGGCTACACCTTC. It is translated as CAISEPGDNYYGYTF.

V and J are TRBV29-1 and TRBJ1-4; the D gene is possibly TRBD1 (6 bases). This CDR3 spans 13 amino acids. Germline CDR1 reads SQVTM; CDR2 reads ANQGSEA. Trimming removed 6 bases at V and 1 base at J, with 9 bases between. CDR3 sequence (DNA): TGCAGCGTCCTACAGGGAACTAATGAAAAACTGTTTTTT. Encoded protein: CSVLQGTNEKLFF.

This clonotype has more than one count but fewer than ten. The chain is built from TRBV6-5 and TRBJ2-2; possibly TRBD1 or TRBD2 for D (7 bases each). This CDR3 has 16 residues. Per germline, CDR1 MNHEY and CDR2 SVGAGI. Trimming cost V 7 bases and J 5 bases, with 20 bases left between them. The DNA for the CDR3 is TGTGCCAGCACCACCCGGGGGGACAGTGAGACCGGGGAGCTGTTTTTT. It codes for CASTTRGDSETGELFF.

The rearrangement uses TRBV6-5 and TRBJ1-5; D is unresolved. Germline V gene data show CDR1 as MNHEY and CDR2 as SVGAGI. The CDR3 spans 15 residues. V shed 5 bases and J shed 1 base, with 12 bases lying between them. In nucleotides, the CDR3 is TGTGCCAGCAGTACAAAGGGTGGGAGCAATCAGCCCCAGCATTTT. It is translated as CASSTKGGSNQPQHF.

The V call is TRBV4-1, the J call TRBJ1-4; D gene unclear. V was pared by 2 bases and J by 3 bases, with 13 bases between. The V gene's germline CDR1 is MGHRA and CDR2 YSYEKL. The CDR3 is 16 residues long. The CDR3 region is CASSQLLWTANEKLFF. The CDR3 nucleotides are TGCGCCAGCAGCCAACTTCTTTGGACGGCTAATGAAAAACTGTTTTTT.